This T cell receptor beta chain was recovered during a study of cytomegalovirus exposure and HLA in healthy donors. Trimming pared 3 bases from V and 8 bases from J, leaving 8 bases between. The germline CDR1 and CDR2 sequences are SGDLS and YYNGEE. The CDR3 covers 11 residues. Sequenced by immunoSEQ multiplex PCR; TCRdb stores in-frame clones only, minus some. The sample records roughly 250,000 clones, around 87% being singletons. This clonotype was obtained from a woman aged 30 to 39 in good health and CMV-seropositive. J is TRBJ1-1 and V is TRBV9, with D possibly TRBD1 on 5 matching bases. Sequencing used PBMCs. The CDR3 DNA sequence: TGTGCCAGCAGCGAGGGGTCAGAAGCTTTCTTT. Translating it yields CASSEGSEAFF.